This paragraph covers one TCR beta chain sequence. What it binds is not known. For nine to ten days, around 99,000 sorted CD4+ cells grew with T cell-depleted PBMCs and CEF. Profiled with immunoSEQ multiplex PCR; TCRdb holds only in-frame clones, not every one. This table holds some 43,000 clones, 82% found once. The data derive from a study of CD4 T cells in relation to SARS-CoV-2 and coronaviruses. Study-wide points: Each donor contributed either pre-pandemic or post-infection samples, not both. Approximately 65% of donors had memory CD4+ clonotypes crossrecognizing SARS-CoV-2 and common cold coronavirus spike.

The CDR3 sequence is 22 residues long. Trimming removed 2 bases from V and 1 base from J; junction bases left unmatched: 16. Germline V gene lookup returns CDR1 SQVTM and CDR2 ANQGSEA. The chain recombines TRBV29-1 with TRBJ2-2; TRBD2 agrees at 16 bases. Sequencing was done on a sample of naive CD4+ T cells from PBMCs, cultured in vitro. Sample subset: naive CD4+ T cells isolated by negative enrichment. This sequence was found in an adult with COVID-19. The CDR3, as DNA: TGCAGCGTTGAATGGGGGAAGACTCCCGGGACTAGCGGGAGGGTGAACACCGGGGAGCTGTTTTTT. Protein: CSVEWGKTPGTSGRVNTGELFF.